The TCR beta chain described here comes from a study of blood T cells in healthy people across ages. Alongside a J-beta primer mix, a sample-barcoded 5' primer served in a second PCR lasting about 7 to 12 cycles. A template-switch adaptor containing 12 random nucleotides labeled each cDNA molecule. TCRdb fed the 5' RACE reads into MiXCR, producing one record per CDR3 protein. In the table there are roughly 800,000 distinct CDR3 sequences, roughly 25% of which are singletons. Per germline, CDR1 LGHNA and CDR2 YNFKEQ. The CDR3 is 16 amino acids. This clonotype turned up a few times. As yet, its antigen is unknown. General study findings and limits: Lack of knowledge of donor CMV status possibly confounded expanded clonotype changes.

The sample was also linked to a second study, of T cells of mothers and their children.

The TCR was taken from a boy aged 5 to 17 in good health. The rearrangement joins TRBV4-2 to TRBJ2-1; D ambiguous. The last part of the DNA fits TRBJ2-7 better; the J call may be wrong. Sequenced input: blood. The DNA for the CDR3 is TGTGCCAGCAGCCAAGATAGGATAGCCTACCCCAACGAGCAGTACTTC. It yields the protein CASSQDRIAYPNEQYF.